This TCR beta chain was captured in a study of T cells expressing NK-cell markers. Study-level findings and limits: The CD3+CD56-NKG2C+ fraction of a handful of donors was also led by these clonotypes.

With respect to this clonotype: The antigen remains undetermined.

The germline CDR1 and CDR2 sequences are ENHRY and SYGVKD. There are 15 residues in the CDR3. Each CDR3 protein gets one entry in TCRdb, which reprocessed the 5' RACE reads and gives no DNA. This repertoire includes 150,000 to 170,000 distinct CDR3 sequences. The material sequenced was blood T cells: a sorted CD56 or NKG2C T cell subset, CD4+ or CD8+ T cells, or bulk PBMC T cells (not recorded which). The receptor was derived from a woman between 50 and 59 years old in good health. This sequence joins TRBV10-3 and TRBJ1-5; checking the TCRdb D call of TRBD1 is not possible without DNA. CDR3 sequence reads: CAIKSTGASNQPQHF.